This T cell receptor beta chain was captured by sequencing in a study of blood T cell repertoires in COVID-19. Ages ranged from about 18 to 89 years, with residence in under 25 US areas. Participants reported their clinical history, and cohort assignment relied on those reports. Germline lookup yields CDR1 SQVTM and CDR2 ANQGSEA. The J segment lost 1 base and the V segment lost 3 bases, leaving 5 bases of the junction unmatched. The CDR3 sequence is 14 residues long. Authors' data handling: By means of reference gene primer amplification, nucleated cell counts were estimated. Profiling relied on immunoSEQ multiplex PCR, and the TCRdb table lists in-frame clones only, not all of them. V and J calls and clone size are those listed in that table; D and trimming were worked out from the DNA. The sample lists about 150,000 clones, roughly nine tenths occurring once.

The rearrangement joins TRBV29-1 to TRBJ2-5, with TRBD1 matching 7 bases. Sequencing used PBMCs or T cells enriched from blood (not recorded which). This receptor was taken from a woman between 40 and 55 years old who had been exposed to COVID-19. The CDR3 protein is CSVDPTGIQETQYF. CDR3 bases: TGCAGCGTTGATCCGACAGGGATCCAAGAGACCCAGTACTTC.